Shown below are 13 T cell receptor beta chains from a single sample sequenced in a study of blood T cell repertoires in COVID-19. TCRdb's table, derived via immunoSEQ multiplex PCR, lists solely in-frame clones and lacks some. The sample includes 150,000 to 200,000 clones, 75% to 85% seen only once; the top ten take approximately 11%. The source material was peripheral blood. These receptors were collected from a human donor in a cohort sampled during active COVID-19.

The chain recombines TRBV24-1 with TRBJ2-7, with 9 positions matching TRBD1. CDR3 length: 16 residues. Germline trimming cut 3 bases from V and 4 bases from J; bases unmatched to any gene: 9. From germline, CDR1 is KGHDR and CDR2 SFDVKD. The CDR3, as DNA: TGTGCCACCAGTGATGCACCCGGGACAGGGACATACGAGCAGTACTTC. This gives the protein CATSDAPGTGTYEQYF.

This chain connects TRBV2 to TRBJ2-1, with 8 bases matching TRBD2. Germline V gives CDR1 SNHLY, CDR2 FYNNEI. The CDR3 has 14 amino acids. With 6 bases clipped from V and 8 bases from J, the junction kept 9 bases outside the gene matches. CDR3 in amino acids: CASRQRGLGDEQFF. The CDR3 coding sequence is TGTGCCAGCAGGCAGCGGGGGCTAGGCGATGAGCAGTTCTTC.

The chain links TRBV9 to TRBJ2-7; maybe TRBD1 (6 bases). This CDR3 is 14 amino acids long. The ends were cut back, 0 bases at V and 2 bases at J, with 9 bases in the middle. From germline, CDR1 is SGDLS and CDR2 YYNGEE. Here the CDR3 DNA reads TGTGCCAGCAGCGTAGGGACAGCGACCTACGAGCAGTACTTC. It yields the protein CASSVGTATYEQYF. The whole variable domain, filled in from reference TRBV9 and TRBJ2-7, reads DSGVTQTPKHLITATGQRVTLRCSPRSGDLSVYWYQQSLDQGLQFLIQYYNGEERAKGNILERFSAQQFPDLHSELNLSSLELGDSALYFCASSVGTATYEQYFGPGTRLTVT.

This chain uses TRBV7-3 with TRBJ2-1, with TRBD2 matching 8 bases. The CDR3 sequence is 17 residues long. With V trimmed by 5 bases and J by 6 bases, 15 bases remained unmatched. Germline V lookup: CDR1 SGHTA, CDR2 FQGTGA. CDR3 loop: CASSVVSGTSGINEQFF. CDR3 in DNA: TGTGCCAGCAGCGTCGTTTCCGGGACTAGTGGGATCAATGAGCAGTTCTTC.

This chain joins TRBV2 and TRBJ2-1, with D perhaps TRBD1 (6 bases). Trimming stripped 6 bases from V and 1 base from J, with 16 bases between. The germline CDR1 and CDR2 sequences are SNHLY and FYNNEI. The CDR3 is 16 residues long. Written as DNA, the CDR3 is TGTGCCAGCAGGGCCCGGACAGTGAGATCCTACAATGAGCAGTTCTTC. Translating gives CASRARTVRSYNEQFF.

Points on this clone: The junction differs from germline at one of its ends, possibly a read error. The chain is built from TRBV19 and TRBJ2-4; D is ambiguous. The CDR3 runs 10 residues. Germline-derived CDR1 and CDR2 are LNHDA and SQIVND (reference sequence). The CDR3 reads CASSRNSPVF. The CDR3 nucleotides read TGTGCCAGTAGTCGTAACAGTCCCGTCTTC.

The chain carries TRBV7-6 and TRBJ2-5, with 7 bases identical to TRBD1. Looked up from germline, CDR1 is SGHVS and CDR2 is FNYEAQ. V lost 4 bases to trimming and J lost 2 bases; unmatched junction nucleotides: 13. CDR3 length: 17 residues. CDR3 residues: CASSSNSGTESQETQYF. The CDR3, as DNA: TGTGCCAGCAGCTCCAACTCCGGGACAGAATCTCAAGAGACCCAGTACTTC.

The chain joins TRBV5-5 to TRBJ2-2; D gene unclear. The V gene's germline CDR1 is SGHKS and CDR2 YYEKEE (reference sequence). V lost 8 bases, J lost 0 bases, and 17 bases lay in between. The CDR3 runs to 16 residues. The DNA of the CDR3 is TGTGCCAGTTACCCGTATGACACGTCGAACACCGGGGAGCTGTTTTTT. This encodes CASYPYDTSNTGELFF.

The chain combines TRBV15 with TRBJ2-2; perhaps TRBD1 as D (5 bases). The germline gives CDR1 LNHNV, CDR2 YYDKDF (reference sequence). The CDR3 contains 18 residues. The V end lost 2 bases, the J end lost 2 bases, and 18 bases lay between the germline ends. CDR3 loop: CATSRPQALGFNTGELFF. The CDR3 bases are TGTGCCACCAGCAGACCACAGGCTCTGGGGTTTAACACCGGGGAGCTGTTTTTT. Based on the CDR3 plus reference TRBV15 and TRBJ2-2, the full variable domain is DAMVIQNPRYQVTQFGKPVTLSCSQTLNHNVMYWYQQKSSQAPKLLFHYYDKDFNNEADTPDNFQSRRPNTSFCFLDIRSPGLGDTAMYLCATSRPQALGFNTGELFFGEGSRLTVL.

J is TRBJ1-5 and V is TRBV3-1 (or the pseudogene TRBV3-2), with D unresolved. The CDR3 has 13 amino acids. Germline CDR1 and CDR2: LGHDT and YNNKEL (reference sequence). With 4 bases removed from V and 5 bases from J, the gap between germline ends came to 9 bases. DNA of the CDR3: TGTGCCAGCAGCCCTAATCGGGATCAGCCCCAGCATTTT. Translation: CASSPNRDQPQHF.

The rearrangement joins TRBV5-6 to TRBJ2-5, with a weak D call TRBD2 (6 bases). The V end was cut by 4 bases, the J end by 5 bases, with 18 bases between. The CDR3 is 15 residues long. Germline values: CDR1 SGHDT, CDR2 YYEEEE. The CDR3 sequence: CASSTKLAVGETQYF. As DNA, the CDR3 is TGTGCCAGCAGCACTAAACTAGCCGTCGGGGAGACCCAGTACTTC. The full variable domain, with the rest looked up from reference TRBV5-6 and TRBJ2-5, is DAGVTQSPTHLIKTRGQQVTLRCSPKSGHDTVSWYQQALGQGPQFIFQYYEEEERQRGNFPDRFSGHQFPNYSSELNVNALLLGDSALYLCASSTKLAVGETQYFGPGTRLLVL.

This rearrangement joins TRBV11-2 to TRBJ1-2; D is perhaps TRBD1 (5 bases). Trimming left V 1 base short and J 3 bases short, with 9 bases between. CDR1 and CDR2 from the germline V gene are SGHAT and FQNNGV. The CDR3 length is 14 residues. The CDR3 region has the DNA TGTGCCAGCAGCTTAGGTTCGGGGGACTATGGCTACACCTTC. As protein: CASSLGSGDYGYTF. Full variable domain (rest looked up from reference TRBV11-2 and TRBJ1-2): EAGVAQSPRYKIIEKRQSVAFWCNPISGHATLYWYQQILGQGPKLLIQFQNNGVVDDSQLPKDRFSAERLKGVDSTLKIQPAKLEDSAVYLCASSLGSGDYGYTFGSGTRLTVV.

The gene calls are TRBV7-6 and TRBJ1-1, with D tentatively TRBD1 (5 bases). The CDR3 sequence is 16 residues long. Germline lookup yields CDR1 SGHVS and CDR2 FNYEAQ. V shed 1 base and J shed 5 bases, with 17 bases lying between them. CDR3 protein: CASSLGVAGPHTEAFF. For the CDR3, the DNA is TGTGCCAGCAGCTTAGGGGTGGCAGGGCCTCATACTGAAGCTTTCTTT.